The 15 T cell receptor beta chains listed next were all sequenced from one sample in a study of OX40 agonist ivuxolimab in advanced cancers. Libraries were prepared by immunoSEQ multiplex PCR; TCRdb keeps only in-frame clonotypes and omits some of them. This table has about 22,000 clones, approximately 84% appearing once. This specimen consisted of CD4+ or CD8+ T cells sorted from blood, obtained in a trial of the OX40 agonist ivuxolimab. The source is an adult with an advanced solid tumor such as melanoma, head and neck, liver or kidney cancer.

This clone showed up just a few times. This rearrangement joins TRBV27 to TRBJ1-4; maybe TRBD1 (5 bases). Germline CDR1 reads MNHEY; CDR2 reads SMNVEV (reference sequence). CDR3 length: 16 residues. Trimming took off 5 bases at V and 0 bases at J, with 13 bases between the two ends. CDR3 residues: CASSPPATATNEKLFF. CDR3 DNA sequence: TGTGCCAGCAGTCCCCCAGCGACAGCAACTAATGAAAAACTGTTTTTT. Full variable domain (missing parts from reference TRBV27 and TRBJ1-4): EAQVTQNPRYLITVTGKKLTVTCSQNMNHEYMSWYRQDPGLGLRQIYYSMNVEVTDKGDVPEGYKVSRKEKRNFPLILESPSPNQTSLYFCASSPPATATNEKLFFGSGTQLSVL.

To note about this clone: Within the sample, other DNA sequences also encode this same CDR3. The V and J genes are TRBV7-9 and TRBJ2-3; D unclear. V was pared by 1 base and J by 0 bases, with 5 bases between. Per germline, CDR1 SEHNR and CDR2 FQNEAQ (reference sequence). CDR3 length equals 14 residues. The CDR3 loop is CASSLEASTDTQYF. Here the CDR3 DNA reads TGTGCCAGCAGCTTAGAGGCAAGCACAGATACGCAGTATTTT.

V usage is TRBV7-2 and J usage is TRBJ2-7; 8 nucleotides align to TRBD2. This CDR3 is built from 17 residues. Losses at the gene ends were 3 bases for V and 0 bases for J; bases not matched to a gene: 10. Germline V lookup: CDR1 SGHTA, CDR2 FQGNSA. DNA of the CDR3: TGTGCCAGCAGCTTTATCGCGGGGGGAGACAGCTCCTACGAGCAGTACTTC. This codes for CASSFIAGGDSSYEQYF.

The genes are TRBV4-1 and TRBJ2-3, with a weak D call TRBD2 (6 bases). V was cut by 1 base and J by 1 base, with 15 bases left in between. This CDR3 region has 17 residues. Germline CDR1 MGHRA, CDR2 YSYEKL. The CDR3 sequence: CASSQAPLGGGTDTQYF. CDR3 DNA sequence: TGCGCCAGCAGCCAAGCCCCCCTTGGAGGGGGCACAGATACGCAGTATTTT.

The chain recombines TRBV7-9 with TRBJ1-2; D ambiguous. Germline V lookup: CDR1 SEHNR, CDR2 FQNEAQ (reference sequence). CDR3 size: 13 residues. Trimming removed 2 bases from V and 8 bases from J, with 12 bases in between. CDR3 loop: CASSLIVRRGYTF. The CDR3 bases are TGTGCCAGCAGCTTAATCGTACGGCGGGGCTACACCTTC. The full variable domain, its missing parts supplied by reference TRBV7-9 and TRBJ1-2, is DTGVSQNPRHKITKRGQNVTFRCDPISEHNRLYWYRQTLGQGPEFLTYFQNEAQLEKSRLLSDRFSAERPKGSFSTLEIQRTEQGDSAMYLCASSLIVRRGYTFGSGTRLTVV.

The rearrangement uses TRBV4-1 and TRBJ2-1; a possible D gene is TRBD1 (6 bases). CDR1 and CDR2 (germline): MGHRA, YSYEKL. The CDR3 runs 15 residues. The V and J ends lost 1 base and 3 bases respectively, with 10 bases between them. CDR3 loop: CASSQAGEGYNEQFF. CDR3 nucleotides: TGCGCCAGCAGCCAAGCAGGGGAAGGCTACAATGAGCAGTTCTTC.

V gene TRBV9 combines with J gene TRBJ1-3; the D gene is possibly TRBD1 (5 bases). The CDR3 is 15 residues long. Germline CDR1 SGDLS, CDR2 YYNGEE. Trimming shortened V by 3 bases and J by 2 bases, and 12 bases separated the two germline ends. The CDR3 DNA sequence: TGTGCCAGCAGCGGCCCGGAGGGGCCTGGAAACACCATATATTTT. It yields the protein CASSGPEGPGNTIYF. The full variable domain, with the rest looked up from reference TRBV9 and TRBJ1-3, is DSGVTQTPKHLITATGQRVTLRCSPRSGDLSVYWYQQSLDQGLQFLIQYYNGEERAKGNILERFSAQQFPDLHSELNLSSLELGDSALYFCASSGPEGPGNTIYFGEGSWLTVV.

This chain uses TRBV19 with TRBJ1-1; D is unresolved. This CDR3 spans 13 amino acids. V was pared by 3 bases and J by 4 bases, with 9 bases between. Germline CDR1 LNHDA, CDR2 SQIVND (reference sequence). The DNA of the CDR3 is TGTGCCAGTAGTATGGGAGGGTCCACTGAAGCTTTCTTT. Amino acids: CASSMGGSTEAFF.

The chain employs TRBV4-1 and TRBJ2-3; unclear D gene. With 2 bases removed from V and 4 bases from J, the gap between germline ends came to 7 bases. The CDR3 consists of 13 residues. Germline CDR1 reads MGHRA; CDR2 reads YSYEKL. This CDR3 is CASSQSRADTQYF. The CDR3, as DNA: TGCGCCAGCAGCCAATCGCGAGCAGATACGCAGTATTTT.

This chain links TRBV28 with TRBJ1-5, with D uncertain. Germline CDR1 reads MDHEN; CDR2 reads SYDVKM. Trimming left V 6 bases short and J 4 bases short, with 7 bases between. The CDR3 runs to 12 residues. The CDR3 DNA reads as TGTGCCAGCAGGCCCGTTAATCAGCCCCAGCATTTT. Translated, it gives CASRPVNQPQHF.

The chain recombines TRBV7-2 with TRBJ2-7, with 7 bases identical to TRBD1. The CDR3 runs to 16 residues. Germline V gives CDR1 SGHTA, CDR2 FQGNSA. J gave up 4 bases and V 4 bases, and 13 bases lay outside the gene matches. In DNA, the CDR3 is TGTGCCAGCAGCTCAACCCCTCTGGGACAGCCGTACGAGCAGTACTTC. This sequence encodes CASSSTPLGQPYEQYF.

The chain combines TRBV4-2 with TRBJ2-1; 9 bases fit TRBD2. Germline V gene lookup returns CDR1 LGHNA and CDR2 YNFKEQ. The CDR3 length is 18 residues. V gave up 5 bases and J gave up 4 bases; unmatched junction bases: 15. CDR3 sequence reads: CASSYFQSSGADYNEQFF. The CDR3, as DNA: TGTGCCAGCAGCTACTTCCAGTCTAGCGGGGCTGATTACAATGAGCAGTTCTTC.

This sequence joins TRBV15 and TRBJ2-7; D is possibly TRBD1 or TRBD2 (5 bases each). V was clipped by 1 base and J by 0 bases, with 7 bases between them. There are 14 residues in the CDR3. In germline, CDR1 is LNHNV, CDR2 YYDKDF (reference sequence). The CDR3 sequence is CATSRAGTSYEQYF. The CDR3 nucleotides are TGTGCCACCAGCAGAGCAGGGACCTCCTACGAGCAGTACTTC.

As to this clone: At one end, the junction sequence differs from germline, possibly due to a read error. The chain carries TRBV27 and TRBJ2-7; weak D call: TRBD1 (6 bases). Germline V gives CDR1 MNHEY, CDR2 SMNVEV (reference sequence). The CDR3 consists of 15 residues. The CDR3 region is CASSRSGRGSDEQYF. DNA for the CDR3: TGTGCCAGCAGCCGGTCCGGCAGGGGCTCCGACGAGCAGTACTTC.

This chain links TRBV7-3 with TRBJ2-3; 7 nucleotides line up with TRBD1. V lost 4 bases and J lost 2; bases outside the gene matches: 3. The CDR3 has 14 residues. Germline CDR1 and CDR2: SGHTA and FQGTGA. CDR3: CASSSTGATDTQYF. The CDR3 DNA sequence: TGTGCCAGCAGCTCCACAGGGGCCACAGATACGCAGTATTTT.